A single sample is the source of the 21 T cell receptor beta chains below, sequenced in a study of blood T cell repertoires in COVID-19. The repertoire was sequenced with immunoSEQ multiplex PCR; TCRdb's copy has only in-frame clones and lacks some. Of 230,000 or so clones in the sample, over 75% were seen once. Sequenced sample: peripheral blood. These receptors were obtained from a human donor in a cohort sampled during active COVID-19.

In this sample, this clone turned up a few times. V and J are TRBV5-4 and TRBJ2-7; TRBD2 aligns across 11 bases. Germline V gives CDR1 SGHNT, CDR2 YYREEE (reference sequence). The CDR3 runs to 15 residues. The ends lost 0 bases at V and 2 bases at J; junction bases unmatched: 1. This chain's CDR3 is CASSLGLAGPYEQYF. The CDR3 DNA reads TGTGCCAGCAGCTTGGGACTAGCGGGACCCTACGAGCAGTACTTC.

The chain combines TRBV5-1 with TRBJ2-7; TRBD2 matches at 9 bases. CDR1 and CDR2 (germline): SGHRS, YFSETQ. The V segment lost 5 bases and the J segment 7 bases; nucleotides outside the gene matches: 13. This CDR3 comprises 15 residues. CDR3 nucleotides: TGCGCCAGCAGTTCTGCCGGGACTAGCCCTGAAGAGCAGTACTTC. Translated: CASSSAGTSPEEQYF.

A few counts support this clone. This sequence joins TRBV5-6 and TRBJ2-7; D may be TRBD2 (5 bases). This CDR3 spans 14 amino acids. Between the trimmed V and J ends, which lost 3 bases and 2 bases, there was a span of 12 bases. Germline CDR1 and CDR2: SGHDT and YYEEEE. The CDR3 reads CASSSRLPAYEQYF. The CDR3, as DNA: TGTGCCAGCAGCTCCCGACTACCAGCCTACGAGCAGTACTTC.

V is TRBV7-9 and J is TRBJ2-7; 7 bases map to TRBD1. Losses at the gene ends were 6 bases for V and 5 bases for J; bases not matched to a gene: 7. This CDR3 spans 13 amino acids. CDR1 and CDR2 (germline): SEHNR, FQNEAQ (reference sequence). CDR3 sequence: CASRPTGTHEQYF. CDR3 in DNA: TGTGCCAGCAGGCCGACAGGGACCCACGAGCAGTACTTC.

The chain carries TRBV19 and TRBJ2-3; 12 bases are a match to TRBD1. V trimming: 8 bases; J trimming: 5 bases; junction bases outside the gene matches: 8. The CDR3 is made up of 15 amino acids. The V gene's germline CDR1 is LNHDA and CDR2 SQIVND (reference sequence). This CDR3 reads CASGFWDRGLDTQYF. DNA of the CDR3: TGTGCCAGTGGCTTTTGGGACAGGGGGCTAGATACGCAGTATTTT.

The chain uses TRBV18 and TRBJ1-2, with TRBD1 matching over 8 bases. Germline CDR1 is KGHSH and CDR2 is LQKENI. V was clipped by 3 bases and J by 4 bases; unmatched bases: 10. The CDR3 consists of 16 residues. CDR3 nucleotide sequence: TGTGCCAGCTCACCCCTTGGACAGGGCGACCTCTATGGCTACACCTTC. Translating it yields CASSPLGQGDLYGYTF.

This chain joins TRBV24-1 and TRBJ1-5; 7 nucleotides match TRBD1. The junction had 2 bases not matched to a gene; V was cut back by 6 bases and J by 4 bases. This CDR3 is built from 13 residues. CDR1 is KGHDR and CDR2 is SFDVKD in the germline V gene. DNA of the CDR3: TGTGCCACCAGTAAACAGGGGAATCAGCCCCAGCATTTT. Residues: CATSKQGNQPQHF.

The rearrangement uses TRBV5-4 and TRBJ1-6; 9 nucleotides match TRBD1. Losses at the gene ends were 4 bases for V and 6 bases for J; bases not matched to a gene: 2. CDR1 SGHNT and CDR2 YYREEE come from the germline V gene (reference sequence). The CDR3 loop spans 14 amino acids. CDR3 sequence: CASSPDRGNSPLHF. DNA for the CDR3: TGTGCCAGCAGCCCGGACAGGGGTAATTCACCCCTCCACTTT.

J is TRBJ2-5 and V is TRBV30; TRBD2 agrees at 11 bases. V lost 0 bases and J lost 4; bases outside the gene matches: 10. This CDR3 is built from 17 residues. The V gene's germline CDR1 is GTSNPN and CDR2 SVGIG (reference sequence). The CDR3, as DNA: TGTGCCTGGAGTGTACCTAGCGGGAGGCCCAGTCGAGAGACCCAGTACTTC. Translation: CAWSVPSGRPSRETQYF.

The chain employs TRBV12-3 or TRBV12-4 and TRBJ2-7; D perhaps matches TRBD1 (6 bases). CDR3 size: 13 residues. V gave up 5 bases and J gave up 3 bases, with 11 bases separating them. The CDR3 DNA follows: TGTGCCAGCAGTATTAACAGGGACTACGAGCAGTACTTC. As protein: CASSINRDYEQYF.

The chain uses TRBV28 and TRBJ2-7, with TRBD1 matching 7 bases. Per germline, CDR1 MDHEN and CDR2 SYDVKM. After removal of 7 bases from V and 2 bases from J, the junction contained 8 bases not matched to a gene. The CDR3 is 14 residues long. The CDR3 bases are TGTGCCAGCACCTTGAGGGGGCGCGCCTACGAGCAGTACTTC. Its translation: CASTLRGRAYEQYF.

V gene TRBV29-1 combines with J gene TRBJ1-1; 7 bases are a match to TRBD1. The ends lost 6 bases at V and 3 bases at J; junction bases unmatched: 7. Germline V gene sequence: CDR1 SQVTM, CDR2 ANQGSEA. The CDR3 totals 13 residues. For the CDR3, the DNA is TGCAGCGTAGAAACAGGGGTTGACACTGAAGCTTTCTTT. As protein: CSVETGVDTEAFF.

This clone was found once. The rearrangement links TRBV9 to TRBJ2-3, with 8 bases lining up with TRBD2. The V gene end was trimmed by 4 bases and the J gene end by 6 bases; junction bases not matched to a gene: 4. Germline values: CDR1 SGDLS, CDR2 YYNGEE. The CDR3 covers 13 residues. The CDR3 loop is CASSFGLADTQYF. CDR3 in DNA: TGTGCCAGCAGCTTCGGACTAGCCGATACGCAGTATTTT.

This sequence joins TRBV18 and TRBJ2-5; D gene ambiguous. There are 14 residues in the CDR3. V was shortened by 3 bases and J by 1 base, with 9 bases between the two germline ends. Germline V gene lookup returns CDR1 KGHSH and CDR2 LQKENI. The CDR3 loop reads CASSPAGSQETQYF. CDR3 DNA: TGTGCCAGCTCACCGGCCGGGTCCCAAGAGACCCAGTACTTC. Based on the CDR3 plus reference TRBV18 and TRBJ2-5, the full variable domain is NAGVMQNPRHLVRRRGQEARLRCSPMKGHSHVYWYRQLPEEGLKFMVYLQKENIIDESGMPKERFSAEFPKEGPSILRIQQVVRGDSAAYFCASSPAGSQETQYFGPGTRLLVL.

The gene calls are TRBV5-1 and TRBJ1-4; TRBD1 matches 7 bases. V gave up 1 base and J gave up 8 bases; unmatched junction bases: 8. The V gene's germline CDR1 is SGHRS and CDR2 YFSETQ. The CDR3 loop spans 15 amino acids. The CDR3 DNA sequence: TGCGCCAGCAGCTTGTCCCCACAGGGGCGAGAAAAACTGTTTTTT. Translating gives CASSLSPQGREKLFF.

The chain carries TRBV6-2 or TRBV6-3 and TRBJ2-7; 8 bases map to TRBD1. The CDR3 is 15 amino acids. The V and J ends lost 5 bases and 3 bases, in that order; junction bases with no gene match: 9. CDR1 and CDR2 (germline): MNHEY, SVGEGT. CDR3 in DNA: TGTGCCAGCAGTAGAAGGAGGGACAGGTTCTACGAGCAGTACTTC. As protein: CASSRRRDRFYEQYF.

The V call is TRBV6-6, the J call TRBJ1-6, with D unresolved. The germline V gene encodes CDR1 MNHNY and CDR2 SVGAGI (reference sequence). The CDR3 sequence is 15 residues long. Trimming took off 2 bases at V and 6 bases at J, with 11 bases between the two ends. The CDR3 DNA is TGTGCCAGCAGTTACGATTCTCAGTCTAATTCACCCCTCCACTTT. Its protein product is CASSYDSQSNSPLHF.

The chain combines TRBV19 with TRBJ2-7; a weak D match, TRBD2 (6 bases). Germline CDR1 and CDR2: LNHDA and SQIVND (reference sequence). The CDR3 consists of 16 residues. Trimming took 5 bases from V and 0 from J, leaving 17 bases between them. CDR3 sequence (DNA): TGTGCCAGTAGTCGGGAGCTTTCAGGGAACTCCTACGAGCAGTACTTC. Its protein is CASSRELSGNSYEQYF.

This clone was detected only once. The chain employs TRBV9 and TRBJ2-5, with no clear D. From germline, CDR1 is SGDLS and CDR2 YYNGEE. The ends were cut back, 0 bases at V and 1 base at J, with 7 bases in the middle. CDR3 length: 14 amino acids. The chain's CDR3 is CASSVGYSQETQYF. CDR3 nucleotides: TGTGCCAGCAGCGTAGGATACAGCCAAGAGACCCAGTACTTC.

This clone was seen once. V and J are TRBV7-4 and TRBJ2-5; TRBD2 might be the D (5 bases). Trimming stripped 7 bases from V and 3 bases from J, with 12 bases between. Germline-derived CDR1 and CDR2 are SGHVT and SQSDAQ. The CDR3 runs to 13 residues. The CDR3 DNA reads as TGTGCCAGCACTCTGCTCGGGGAAGAGACCCAGTACTTC. Residues: CASTLLGEETQYF.

V is TRBV6-5 and J is TRBJ2-5; possibly TRBD2 for D (5 bases). The CDR3 consists of 13 residues. V gave up 6 bases and J gave up 7 bases, with 15 bases separating them. Germline CDR1 and CDR2: MNHEY and SVGAGI. The CDR3 DNA is TGTGCCAGCAGAGGACTCGTACTCGGGACCCAGTACTTC. Its protein is CASRGLVLGTQYF.